The 30 T cell receptor beta chains in this list originate from one sample, sequenced in a study of identical twins. TCRdb reprocessed the 5' RACE reads via MiXCR and lists one record per CDR3 protein. The data contain under 300,000 distinct CDR3 sequences, around 15% of them singletons. Sequenced sample: memory (CD45RO+) T cells sorted from blood. These receptors were obtained from a woman under 30 in good health.

The chain links TRBV14 to TRBJ2-3; D possibly corresponds to TRBD2 (6 bases). The V end was cut by 4 bases, the J end by 4 bases, with 12 bases between. CDR3 size: 14 residues. CDR1 and CDR2 from the germline V gene are SGHDN and FVKESK. The DNA of the CDR3 is TGTGCCAGCAGCCTAGCCCTAGCGTCAGATACGCAGTATTTT. Translating gives CASSLALASDTQYF.

The J gene is TRBJ2-3, the V gene TRBV6-2 or TRBV6-3, with 9 bases matching TRBD2. The V segment lost 4 bases and the J segment 3 bases; nucleotides outside the gene matches: 5. The CDR3 is 15 residues long. Germline CDR1 reads MNHEY; CDR2 reads SVGEGT. The CDR3 sequence: CASSSPREGTDTQYF. DNA of the CDR3: TGTGCCAGCAGTTCCCCGCGGGAGGGAACAGATACGCAGTATTTT.

The V call is TRBV6-4, the J call TRBJ2-3, with D uncertain. Trimming cost V 2 bases and J 0 bases, with 6 bases left between them. Germline CDR1 and CDR2: MRHNA and SNTAGT. CDR3 size: 14 residues. The CDR3 sequence: CASSDGGSTDTQYF. The CDR3 bases are TGTGCCAGCAGTGACGGCGGTAGCACAGATACGCAGTATTTT.

This chain uses TRBV20-1 with TRBJ2-7; D remains ambiguous. Trimming pared 1 base from V and 2 bases from J, leaving 12 bases between. The germline CDR1 and CDR2 sequences are DFQATT and SNEGSKA (reference sequence). The CDR3 is 14 amino acids. CDR3 loop: CSARAPWATYEQYF. CDR3 nucleotide sequence: TGCAGTGCTAGAGCCCCTTGGGCGACCTACGAGCAGTACTTC.

This clonotype was counted ten times or more. The DNA for the CDR3 is TGTGCCAGCAGCTTAGCGGGAACCTACGAGCAGTACTTC. This codes for CASSLAGTYEQYF. The V and J genes are TRBV7-2 and TRBJ2-7; D ambiguous. The CDR3 spans 13 residues. Per germline, CDR1 SGHTA and CDR2 FQGNSA. The germline V and J ends were trimmed by 0 bases and 2 bases, with 5 bases remaining between them.

The chain employs TRBV7-8 and TRBJ1-6, with 9 nucleotides matching TRBD1. J was trimmed by 12 bases and V by 6 bases; bases with no gene match: 6. This CDR3 is built from 13 residues. Germline assignment: CDR1 SGHVS and CDR2 FQNEAQ. The chain's CDR3 is CASRRQGGLPLHF. The CDR3 DNA is TGTGCCAGCAGGCGACAGGGGGGGTTACCCCTCCACTTT.

A few counts support this clonotype. The chain employs TRBV7-2 and TRBJ2-7; maybe TRBD2 (6 bases). This CDR3 region has 14 residues. V lost 4 bases, J lost 0 bases, and 10 bases lay in between. Germline V gene sequence: CDR1 SGHTA, CDR2 FQGNSA. CDR3 sequence reads: CASSSGLNSYEQYF. The DNA of the CDR3 is TGTGCCAGCAGCTCGGGACTTAACTCCTACGAGCAGTACTTC.

The rearrangement joins TRBV9 to TRBJ1-2; unclear D gene. Looked up from germline, CDR1 is SGDLS and CDR2 is YYNGEE. The CDR3 is 10 amino acids. V lost 3 bases to trimming and J lost 4 bases, with 1 base between them. The CDR3 protein is CASSGYGYTF. The DNA for the CDR3 is TGTGCCAGCAGCGGCTATGGCTACACCTTC.

The V and J genes are TRBV5-1 and TRBJ1-2; D is unresolved. Deletions cut 0 bases from V and 8 bases from J, with 14 bases between. Germline V gene data show CDR1 as SGHRS and CDR2 as YFSETQ. The CDR3 spans 14 residues. The CDR3 bases are TGCGCCAGCAGCTTGGCCCTTGACCAAGGGGGCTACACCTTC. As protein: CASSLALDQGGYTF.

Note on this clonotype: This may stem from a read error, because a much larger clone lies one nucleotide away. CDR3 in amino acids: CASEQGILYNEQFF. The DNA for the CDR3 is TGTGCCAGCGAACAGGGGATACTGTACAATGAGCAGTTCTTC. The chain carries TRBV2 and TRBJ2-1, with 7 positions matching TRBD1. V shed 8 bases, J shed 4 bases, and the junction held 8 bases outside the gene matches. The germline V gene has CDR1 SNHLY and CDR2 FYNNEI. The CDR3 runs to 14 residues.

There are a few counts of this clonotype. The chain combines TRBV5-1 with TRBJ2-7; maybe TRBD2 (7 bases). The CDR3 loop spans 14 amino acids. Germline assignment: CDR1 SGHRS and CDR2 YFSETQ. Trimming shortened V by 1 base and J by 3 bases, and 11 bases separated the two germline ends. The CDR3, as DNA: TGCGCCAGCAGCTTGACAGGGACTAACTACGAGCAGTACTTC. Translation: CASSLTGTNYEQYF.

CDR3 protein: CASSLPGRGRNNEQFF. CDR3 DNA: TGTGCCAGCAGTCTCCCGGGCCGGGGGCGAAATAATGAGCAGTTCTTC. The chain joins TRBV2 to TRBJ2-1; D possibly uses TRBD1 or TRBD2 (6 bases each). V gave up 5 bases and J gave up 7 bases, with 21 bases separating them. The CDR3 consists of 16 residues. In germline, CDR1 is SNHLY, CDR2 FYNNEI.

The sample holds a few counts of this clonotype. CDR3 in DNA: TGTGCCAGCAGTCTTCAGGGGGCCCCCCCTACCGGGGAGCTGTTTTTT. Residues: CASSLQGAPPTGELFF. V gene TRBV6-1 combines with J gene TRBJ2-2; 8 bases fit TRBD1. CDR1 and CDR2 (germline): MNHNS, SASEGT. The ends lost 5 bases at V and 5 bases at J; junction bases unmatched: 10. This CDR3 is 16 amino acids long.

This clonotype was recorded many times. The V and J genes are TRBV10-3 and TRBJ2-7; 7 bases map to TRBD1. The CDR3 spans 14 residues. CDR1 and CDR2 (germline): ENHRY, SYGVKD. J was trimmed by 3 bases and V by 2 bases; bases with no gene match: 4. The DNA for the CDR3 is TGTGCCATCAGTGAGACAGGGGTCTACTACGAGCAGTACTTC. This gives the protein CAISETGVYYEQYF.

The J gene is TRBJ2-5, the V gene TRBV30; 8 nucleotides line up with TRBD1. With V trimmed by 3 bases and J by 1 base, 1 base remained unmatched. Germline V gives CDR1 GTSNPN, CDR2 SVGIG (reference sequence). The CDR3 loop spans 13 amino acids. The CDR3 sequence: CAWRGQAQETQYF. CDR3 nucleotides: TGTGCCTGGAGGGGACAGGCCCAAGAGACCCAGTACTTC.

There are a few counts of this clonotype. The chain is built from TRBV11-3 and TRBJ1-1; the D gene is possibly TRBD1 (5 bases). The length of the CDR3 is 15 residues. Germline V lookup: CDR1 SGHNT, CDR2 YENEEA. Trimming took 10 bases from V and 8 from J, leaving 26 bases between them. The CDR3 protein is CAIRRSGGASQEAFF. Here the CDR3 DNA reads TGTGCCATCAGACGGTCTGGTGGGGCGTCCCAGGAAGCTTTCTTT.

This clonotype was detected many times. The V gene is TRBV7-2, the J gene TRBJ2-5, with TRBD2 identical over 12 bases. Germline V gene sequence: CDR1 SGHTA, CDR2 FQGNSA. There are 14 residues in the CDR3. V shed 5 bases, J shed 6 bases, and the junction held 4 bases outside the gene matches. CDR3 amino acids: CASSTSGGLKTQYF. The CDR3 DNA follows: TGTGCCAGCAGCACTAGCGGGGGGTTGAAGACCCAGTACTTC. Using reference TRBV7-2 and TRBJ2-5 for the parts outside the CDR3, the full variable domain is GAGVSQSPSNKVTEKGKDVELRCDPISGHTALYWYRQSLGQGLEFLIYFQGNSAPDKSGLPSDRFSAERTGGSVSTLTIQRTQQEDSAVYLCASSTSGGLKTQYFGPGTRLLVL.

This rearrangement joins TRBV12-3 or TRBV12-4 to TRBJ1-2, with D possibly TRBD1 on 5 matching bases. There are 13 residues in the CDR3. With 3 bases removed from V and 7 bases from J, the gap between germline ends came to 12 bases. This CDR3 is CASSFAGSRGYTF. The DNA of the CDR3 is TGTGCCAGCAGTTTTGCAGGGTCCCGTGGCTACACCTTC.

V is TRBV7-8 and J is TRBJ1-6; D remains ambiguous. CDR1 SGHVS and CDR2 FQNEAQ come from the germline V gene. The CDR3 is 17 amino acids. V lost 5 bases to trimming and J lost 3 bases, with 17 bases between them. In nucleotides, the CDR3 is TGTGCCAGCAGCCTCATAGGTCAGCGATACTATAATTCACCCCTCCACTTT. It translates to CASSLIGQRYYNSPLHF.

This clonotype was recorded a few times. The chain is built from TRBV12-3 or TRBV12-4 and TRBJ2-1; D might be TRBD1 (6 bases). V dropped 5 bases and J dropped 0 bases, with 11 bases sitting between them. CDR3 length: 15 residues. In DNA, the CDR3 is TGTGCCAGCAGTACAGGGCCTTTCTCCTACAATGAGCAGTTCTTC. Protein sequence: CASSTGPFSYNEQFF.

The sample holds a few counts of this clonotype. The DNA of the CDR3 is TGTGCCAGCAGGGTGAGATTCACGACAGCTCCCTACGAGCAGTACTTC. This codes for CASRVRFTTAPYEQYF. The V gene is TRBV6-2 or TRBV6-3, the J gene TRBJ2-7; D may be TRBD1 (5 bases). The length of the CDR3 is 16 residues. Germline loops: CDR1 MNHEY, CDR2 SVGEGT. V lost 6 bases, J lost 2 bases, and 20 bases lay in between.

The genes are TRBV4-2 and TRBJ1-4; no clear D gene. The CDR3 sequence is 14 residues long. V dropped 1 base and J dropped 5 bases, with 8 bases sitting between them. Germline lookup yields CDR1 LGHNA and CDR2 YNFKEQ. The CDR3 region has the DNA TGTGCCAGCAGCCAAGGAGGGTTGAATGAAAAACTGTTTTTT. Residues: CASSQGGLNEKLFF.

A word on this clonotype: The junction shows a germline mismatch at one end, possibly a read error. The V gene is TRBV7-7, the J gene TRBJ2-3; 10 bases are shared with TRBD2. This CDR3 is 15 amino acids long. The germline gives CDR1 SSHAT, CDR2 FNYEAQ (reference sequence). The CDR3 region is CASSKGLAPGDTQYF. The CDR3 nucleotides read TGTGCTAGCAGCAAGGGACTAGCGCCCGGGGATACGCAGTATTTT.

The chain recombines TRBV12-3 or TRBV12-4 with TRBJ1-6, with D uncertain. The CDR3 runs 14 residues. V lost 5 bases and J lost 7, with 12 bases in between. The CDR3 DNA sequence: TGTGCCAGCAGTGTAAACATCCCCAATTCACCCCTCCACTTT. Protein product: CASSVNIPNSPLHF.

The genes are TRBV6-5 and TRBJ2-5; D perhaps matches TRBD1 (5 bases). Looked up from germline, CDR1 is MNHEY and CDR2 is SVGAGI. CDR3 size: 14 residues. Deletions cut 1 base from V and 4 bases from J, with 10 bases between. The CDR3 protein is CASSYFQGRETQYF. Here the CDR3 DNA reads TGTGCCAGCAGTTACTTTCAGGGAAGAGAGACCCAGTACTTC.

The V gene is TRBV19, the J gene TRBJ1-1; D gene ambiguous. Looked up from germline, CDR1 is LNHDA and CDR2 is SQIVND (reference sequence). The CDR3 covers 12 residues. The CDR3 sequence is CASGYLDTEAFF. The CDR3 DNA reads TGTGCTAGCGGCTACTTGGACACTGAAGCTTTCTTT.

This clonotype was picked up a small number of times. The chain couples TRBV12-3 or TRBV12-4 to TRBJ2-1, with 10 positions matching TRBD1. Trimming removed 6 bases from V and 3 bases from J; junction bases left unmatched: 5. CDR3 length: 15 residues. The CDR3 DNA reads TGTGCCAGCAGGCCGGGGACAGGGGTCTACAATGAGCAGTTCTTC. Translated: CASRPGTGVYNEQFF.

This clonotype was observed a few times. V is TRBV3-1 and J is TRBJ2-7; D is possibly TRBD1 or TRBD2 (6 bases each). The length of the CDR3 is 13 residues. Per germline, CDR1 LGHDT and CDR2 YNNKEL (reference sequence). Trimming cost V 8 bases and J 5 bases, with 16 bases left between them. The DNA for the CDR3 is TGTGCCAGCGCCCGGCAGGAGGGGGACGAGCAGTACTTC. As protein: CASARQEGDEQYF.

The chain has TRBV12-3 or TRBV12-4 and TRBJ1-2; D gene uncertain. With 2 bases removed from V and 4 bases from J, the gap between germline ends came to 14 bases. The CDR3 contains 15 residues. The CDR3 protein is CASSLTSQDPYGYTF. The CDR3 DNA follows: TGTGCCAGCAGTTTAACTTCTCAGGACCCCTATGGCTACACCTTC.

The V call is TRBV10-3, the J call TRBJ2-1; D might be TRBD2 (7 bases). V dropped 5 bases and J dropped 1 base, with 24 bases sitting between them. Germline assignment: CDR1 ENHRY and CDR2 SYGVKD. CDR3 length equals 19 residues. CDR3 nucleotides: TGTGCCATCAGTAACTCCGGTGGGGGGGCCGGAATATCCTACAATGAGCAGTTCTTC. It codes for CAISNSGGGAGISYNEQFF.